The entry below gives a single T cell receptor (beta chain) sequence along with its context. This specimen belongs to a study of T cell clones after liver transplantation. Background on the study: TCRbeta sequencing after a pre-transplant mixed lymphocyte reaction identified graft-donor-reactive clones, later tracked in post-transplant blood.

Sequencing was performed with immunoSEQ multiplex PCR; in TCRdb, only in-frame clones are kept and a portion is missing. The data show tens of thousands of clones, over 90% seen once. The CDR3 totals 12 residues. Looked up from germline, CDR1 is SNHLY and CDR2 is FYNNEI. Trimming cost V 6 bases and J 4 bases, with 8 bases left between them. The chain joins TRBV2 to TRBJ2-3, with unresolved D. The sequence was collected from a human patient who received a liver transplant. The graft donor may have contributed some T cells. This specimen was CD4+ T cells from blood, taken roughly 25 months after liver transplant. CDR3 protein: CASRARADTQYF. The CDR3 DNA follows: TGTGCCAGCAGGGCGCGAGCAGATACGCAGTATTTT.